This TCR beta chain was recovered during a study of cytomegalovirus exposure and HLA in healthy donors. Germline V gene data show CDR1 as SGHTA and CDR2 as FQGTGA. V lost 6 bases and J lost 6; bases outside the gene matches: 5. The CDR3 length is 15 residues. It was with 60 Vbeta and 13 Jbeta primers that the PCR ran. Sequencing used immunoSEQ multiplex PCR; TCRdb keeps in-frame clones, though not all of them. The repertoire holds some 140,000 clones, with about 85% as singletons. The genes are TRBV7-3 and TRBJ2-2, with 12 nucleotides matching TRBD2. Sequenced input: PBMCs. The source is a woman aged 25 to 39 in good health and CMV-seropositive. The CDR3 DNA is TGTGCCAGCAGGTCCGGGACTAGCGGGTCCGGGGAGCTGTTTTTT. The encoded protein is CASRSGTSGSGELFF.